This TCR beta chain came from a study of cytomegalovirus exposure and HLA in healthy donors. General study points: The authors listed some 160 TCR beta chains as cytomegalovirus-associated. One cluster of highly shared sequence variants probably arose as a sequencing artifact.

Researchers ran the PCR with 60 Vbeta and 13 Jbeta primers. Only in-frame clones appear in the TCRdb table, and some are missing; sequencing was by immunoSEQ multiplex PCR. The sample consists of approximately 190,000 clones, 65% to 85% of them appearing once. In the case of this clone: Its antigen is as yet unknown. Relative to the germline gene, one junction end is altered; a read error may explain this.

Germline V lookup: CDR1 ENHRY, CDR2 SYGVKD. CDR3 size: 14 residues. This clonotype was sampled from a man aged 45-60 years in good health and CMV-seronegative. The chain employs TRBV10-3 and TRBJ2-2; D is possibly TRBD2 (5 bases). Sequencing input: PBMCs. The chain's CDR3 is CAIMFHGSTGEPFF. CDR3 sequence (DNA): TGTGCCATCATGTTCCATGGCTCCACCGGGGAGCCGTTTTTT.